This T cell receptor beta chain is from a study of shared clonotypes between healthy human individuals. In the sorted-subset replicate PCRs, around 220 ng DNA, 25,000 to 35,000 T cell genomes, was used. TCRdb's copy holds only in-frame clones and misses some; the assay was immunoSEQ multiplex PCR. The sample includes under 1,900,000 clones, about 98.5% of them seen just once. Broader study findings: It was the few donors that limited the genetic and exposure-history diversity represented.

Per the germline V gene, CDR1 is SGHDN and CDR2 is FVKESK. Trimming took 0 bases from V and 3 from J, leaving 2 bases between them. CDR3 length equals 12 residues. This clone was picked up one time. No antigen is known for it. The study drew its donors from healthy HIV-negative adults without recent acute infections or vaccinations. The sample taken for sequencing was naive CD4+ T cells sorted from blood. The subset was: CD45RA+ positively selected. The receptor comes from a man aged 25 to 40 in good health. The chain is built from TRBV14 and TRBJ1-2; D gene unclear. Here the CDR3 reads CASSQDHYGYTF. The CDR3 bases are TGTGCCAGCAGCCAAGATCACTATGGCTACACCTTC.